The 24 T cell receptor beta chains listed next were all sequenced from one sample in a study of memory CD4+ T cells and cytomegalovirus serostatus. The sort gate was single viable CD3+CD4+CD8-CD45RO+ cells for memory CD4+ T cells. Data came from immunoSEQ multiplex PCR; TCRdb stores just in-frame clones and leaves some out. The top ten clones hold approximately 0.98% of a sample with roughly 45,000 clones, about 78% of them seen once. The sample was memory CD4+ T cells from blood. All receptors come from an adult in good health and CMV-seronegative.

This chain connects TRBV4-1 to TRBJ1-1; D might be TRBD1 (5 bases). With 1 base removed from V and 7 bases from J, the gap between germline ends came to 10 bases. The CDR3 runs to 13 residues. CDR1 is MGHRA and CDR2 is YSYEKL in the germline V gene. The CDR3 region has the DNA TGCGCCAGCAGCCAAGGAACAGGCCTTGAAGCTTTCTTT. This gives the protein CASSQGTGLEAFF.

The chain has TRBV7-2 and TRBJ2-3, with 7 bases lining up with TRBD2. CDR3 size: 14 residues. The junction had 3 bases not matched to a gene; V was cut back by 1 base and J by 5 bases. Germline V gives CDR1 SGHTA, CDR2 FQGNSA. The CDR3: CASSLVGRGDTQYF. The CDR3 nucleotides are TGTGCCAGCAGCTTAGTAGGGAGGGGAGATACGCAGTATTTT.

V and J are TRBV4-2 and TRBJ2-1; D is possibly TRBD1 (5 bases). Germline CDR1 reads LGHNA; CDR2 reads YNFKEQ. There are 14 residues in the CDR3. V was cut by 0 bases and J by 4 bases, with 7 bases left in between. The CDR3 loop reads CASSQDAGYNEQFF. DNA of the CDR3: TGTGCCAGCAGCCAAGATGCAGGGTACAATGAGCAGTTCTTC.

The chain carries TRBV7-2 and TRBJ2-5, with no clear D. V dropped 2 bases and J dropped 2 bases, with 3 bases sitting between them. CDR1 SGHTA and CDR2 FQGNSA come from the germline V gene. The CDR3 consists of 12 residues. As DNA, the CDR3 is TGTGCCAGCAGCTTATGGCAAGAGACCCAGTACTTC. Amino acid sequence: CASSLWQETQYF.

This chain connects TRBV5-1 to TRBJ2-5; D not resolved. The CDR3 extends over 12 amino acids. The germline V and J ends were trimmed by 0 bases and 5 bases, with 5 bases remaining between them. CDR1 and CDR2 (germline): SGHRS, YFSETQ. The CDR3 loop reads CASSLGVETQYF. The CDR3 bases are TGCGCCAGCAGCTTGGGGGTGGAGACCCAGTACTTC.

The chain links TRBV7-2 to TRBJ2-7; D perhaps matches TRBD1 (6 bases). V shed 5 bases and J shed 2 bases, with 13 bases lying between them. CDR1 is SGHTA and CDR2 is FQGNSA in the germline V gene. The CDR3 spans 14 residues. Written as DNA, the CDR3 is TGTGCCAGCAGCATCCGGGACACCGCCTACGAGCAGTACTTC. Amino acids: CASSIRDTAYEQYF. Variable domain in full (rest from reference TRBV7-2 and TRBJ2-7): GAGVSQSPSNKVTEKGKDVELRCDPISGHTALYWYRQSLGQGLEFLIYFQGNSAPDKSGLPSDRFSAERTGGSVSTLTIQRTQQEDSAVYLCASSIRDTAYEQYFGPGTRLTVT.

This chain joins TRBV5-1 and TRBJ1-6; TRBD1 matches 7 bases. Germline-derived CDR1 and CDR2 are SGHRS and YFSETQ. V shed 4 bases, J shed 7 bases, and the junction held 5 bases outside the gene matches. This CDR3 comprises 14 residues. CDR3 in DNA: TGCGCCAGCAGCGGGGGACAGCCCAATTCACCCCTCCACTTT. It translates to CASSGGQPNSPLHF.

V is TRBV27 and J is TRBJ1-1; D not certain. The CDR3 loop spans 15 amino acids. V was clipped by 10 bases and J by 1 base, with 19 bases between them. The germline V gene has CDR1 MNHEY and CDR2 SMNVEV (reference sequence). The CDR3 here is CATAWRGLRNTEAFF. The CDR3 DNA is TGTGCCACCGCTTGGCGAGGACTTCGGAACACTGAAGCTTTCTTT.

The chain uses TRBV7-3 and TRBJ2-2, with D unclear. CDR3 length: 15 amino acids. The germline CDR1 and CDR2 sequences are SGHTA and FQGTGA. Trimming removed 2 bases at V and 4 bases at J, with 11 bases between. CDR3 in amino acids: CASSLVQLGTGELFF. The CDR3 DNA follows: TGTGCCAGCAGCTTAGTACAGCTGGGCACCGGGGAGCTGTTTTTT.

This chain joins TRBV5-1 and TRBJ2-1, with TRBD1 matching over 7 bases. The CDR3 covers 15 residues. Germline CDR1 is SGHRS and CDR2 is YFSETQ. Losses at the gene ends were 1 base for V and 7 bases for J; bases not matched to a gene: 8. CDR3 in amino acids: CASSLTGVGLNEQFF. The CDR3 DNA reads as TGCGCCAGCAGCTTGACAGGGGTAGGTCTGAATGAGCAGTTCTTC.

V gene TRBV7-2 combines with J gene TRBJ1-6; no reliable D call. CDR1 is SGHTA, CDR2 FQGNSA, per germline. This CDR3 contains 16 residues. V gave up 4 bases and J gave up 5 bases, with 15 bases separating them. DNA for the CDR3: TGTGCCAGCAGCTCGCACCCCGGGCTCAATAATTCACCCCTCCACTTT. It is translated as CASSSHPGLNNSPLHF.

V and J are TRBV5-1 and TRBJ2-5; weak D call: TRBD2 (7 bases). Germline V CDR1 and CDR2: SGHRS, YFSETQ. This CDR3 has 15 residues. V was pared by 6 bases and J by 2 bases, with 17 bases between. The CDR3 spells CASTLGGALQETQYF. The CDR3 DNA reads TGCGCCAGCACTCTGGGGGGGGCCTTACAAGAGACCCAGTACTTC. Combining the CDR3 with reference TRBV5-1 and TRBJ2-5 gives the whole variable domain KAGVTQTPRYLIKTRGQQVTLSCSPISGHRSVSWYQQTPGQGLQFLFEYFSETQRNKGNFPGRFSGRQFSNSRSEMNVSTLELGDSALYLCASTLGGALQETQYFGPGTRLLVL.

The chain carries TRBV18 and TRBJ1-6; TRBD1 aligns across 7 bases. Germline lookup yields CDR1 KGHSH and CDR2 LQKENI. With V trimmed by 4 bases and J by 7 bases, 10 bases remained unmatched. The CDR3 spans 16 residues. CDR3 protein: CASSRSSDRENSPLHF. The DNA of the CDR3 is TGTGCCAGCTCACGCAGCTCCGACAGGGAGAATTCACCCCTCCACTTT.

The rearrangement uses TRBV2 and TRBJ2-1, with D unresolved. This CDR3 is 11 amino acids long. Germline CDR1 reads SNHLY; CDR2 reads FYNNEI. The V end was cut by 6 bases, the J end by 4 bases, with 4 bases between. The CDR3 DNA follows: TGTGCCAGCAGCGTTTACAATGAGCAGTTCTTC. This encodes CASSVYNEQFF.

The chain uses TRBV5-5 and TRBJ2-1, with unresolved D. Trimming took off 5 bases at V and 4 bases at J, with 13 bases between the two ends. This CDR3 is 14 amino acids long. CDR1 SGHKS and CDR2 YYEKEE come from the germline V gene (reference sequence). The CDR3 sequence: CASSLDTGYNEQFF. The CDR3 bases are TGTGCCAGCAGTTTAGACACCGGTTACAATGAGCAGTTCTTC.

V gene TRBV7-2 combines with J gene TRBJ2-5, with 8 bases lining up with TRBD1. This CDR3 is built from 15 residues. Germline-derived CDR1 and CDR2 are SGHTA and FQGNSA. The ends lost 5 bases at V and 4 bases at J; junction bases unmatched: 9. CDR3 in amino acids: CASSPLPTGAETQYF. The CDR3 region has the DNA TGTGCCAGCAGCCCCCTCCCGACAGGGGCAGAGACCCAGTACTTC.

The genes are TRBV7-8 and TRBJ2-1; D is uncertain. This CDR3 is built from 13 residues. The germline gives CDR1 SGHVS, CDR2 FQNEAQ. Trimming took 1 base from V and 7 from J, leaving 8 bases between them. CDR3: CASSLGRTNEQFF. In DNA form, the CDR3 reads TGTGCCAGCAGCTTAGGACGTACTAATGAGCAGTTCTTC.

The chain has TRBV5-4 and TRBJ1-2; maybe TRBD1 (6 bases). The CDR3 loop spans 16 amino acids. The germline gives CDR1 SGHNT, CDR2 YYREEE (reference sequence). The ends were cut back, 4 bases at V and 0 bases at J, with 16 bases in the middle. This CDR3 reads CASSPQGQMSNYGYTF. DNA for the CDR3: TGTGCCAGCAGCCCACAGGGCCAAATGTCTAACTATGGCTACACCTTC.

The chain combines TRBV7-9 with TRBJ2-2; 10 bases are shared with TRBD1. The CDR3 is made up of 15 amino acids. Germline V gives CDR1 SEHNR, CDR2 FQNEAQ (reference sequence). V lost 6 bases and J lost 8; bases outside the gene matches: 9. CDR3 region: CASRSGTGVTGELFF. CDR3 bases: TGTGCCAGCAGGAGTGGGACAGGGGTTACAGGGGAGCTGTTTTTT. Drawing the rest from reference TRBV7-9 and TRBJ2-2, the complete variable domain is DTGVSQNPRHKITKRGQNVTFRCDPISEHNRLYWYRQTLGQGPEFLTYFQNEAQLEKSRLLSDRFSAERPKGSFSTLEIQRTEQGDSAMYLCASRSGTGVTGELFFGEGSRLTVL.

This chain links TRBV7-7 with TRBJ1-1; no reliable D call. The CDR3 extends over 13 amino acids. Germline loops: CDR1 SSHAT, CDR2 FNYEAQ (reference sequence). Trimming removed 2 bases from V and 1 base from J, with 5 bases in between. Written as DNA, the CDR3 is TGTGCCAGCAGCTTACAACGGAACACTGAAGCTTTCTTT. It encodes CASSLQRNTEAFF. Using reference TRBV7-7 and TRBJ1-1 for the parts outside the CDR3, the full variable domain is GAGVSQSPRYKVTKRGQDVTLRCDPISSHATLYWYQQALGQGPEFLTYFNYEAQPDKSGLPSDRFSAERPEGSISTLTIQRTEQRDSAMYRCASSLQRNTEAFFGQGTRLTVV.

This CDR3 reads CASSPWGPGEKLFF. For the CDR3, the DNA is TGTGCCAGCAGTCCCTGGGGCCCTGGGGAAAAACTGTTTTTT. J is TRBJ1-4 and V is TRBV28; D is possibly TRBD1 (5 bases). V lost 5 bases and J lost 8, with 15 bases in between. This CDR3 contains 14 residues. CDR1 and CDR2 (germline): MDHEN, SYDVKM. Looking up the rest from reference TRBV28 and TRBJ1-4 gives the full variable domain: DVKVTQSSRYLVKRTGEKVFLECVQDMDHENMFWYRQDPGLGLRLIYFSYDVKMKEKGDIPEGYSVSREKKERFSLILESASTNQTSMYLCASSPWGPGEKLFFGSGTQLSVL.

The chain employs TRBV9 and TRBJ2-5, with no clear D. Germline V lookup: CDR1 SGDLS, CDR2 YYNGEE. The CDR3 is 14 amino acids. V lost 0 bases and J lost 1, with 7 bases in between. CDR3 sequence reads: CASSVGLTQETQYF. CDR3 DNA: TGTGCCAGCAGCGTAGGGCTGACCCAAGAGACCCAGTACTTC.

This clone was seen once. The chain recombines TRBV5-8 with TRBJ1-6; tentative D call: TRBD1 (6 bases). Trimming stripped 0 bases from V and 8 bases from J, with 12 bases between. This CDR3 spans 15 amino acids. Germline lookup yields CDR1 SGHTS and CDR2 YDEGEE. The chain's CDR3 is CASSLGVSGDSPLHF. DNA for the CDR3: TGTGCCAGCAGCTTGGGTGTCTCAGGGGATTCACCCCTCCACTTT.

To note about this clone: The same CDR3 arises from other DNA sequences in this sample as well. The gene calls are TRBV7-2 and TRBJ1-6, with D possibly TRBD1 on 5 matching bases. This CDR3 has 14 residues. The V end lost 9 bases, the J end lost 7 bases, and 16 bases lay between the germline ends. CDR1 SGHTA and CDR2 FQGNSA come from the germline V gene. This CDR3 reads CASSNRDSNSPLHF. DNA of the CDR3: TGTGCCAGTAGCAACCGGGACTCAAATTCACCCCTCCACTTT.